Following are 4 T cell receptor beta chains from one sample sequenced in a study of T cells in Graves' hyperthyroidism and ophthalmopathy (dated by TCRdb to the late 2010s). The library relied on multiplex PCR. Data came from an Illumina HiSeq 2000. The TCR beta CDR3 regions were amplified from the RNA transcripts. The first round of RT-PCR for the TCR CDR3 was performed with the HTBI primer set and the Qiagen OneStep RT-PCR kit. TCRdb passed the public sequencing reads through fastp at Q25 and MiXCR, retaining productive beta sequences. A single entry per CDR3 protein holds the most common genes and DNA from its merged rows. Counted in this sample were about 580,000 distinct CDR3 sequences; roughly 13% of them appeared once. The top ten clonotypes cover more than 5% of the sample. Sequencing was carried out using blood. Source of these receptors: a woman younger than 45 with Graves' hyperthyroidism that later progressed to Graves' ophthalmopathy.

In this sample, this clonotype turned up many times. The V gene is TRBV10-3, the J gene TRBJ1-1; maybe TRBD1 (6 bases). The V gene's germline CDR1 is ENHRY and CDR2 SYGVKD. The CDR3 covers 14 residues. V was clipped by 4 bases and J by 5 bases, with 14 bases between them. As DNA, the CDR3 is TGTGCCATCAGTGTTCAGGGGAAGGGGACTGAAGCTTTCTTT. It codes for CAISVQGKGTEAFF.

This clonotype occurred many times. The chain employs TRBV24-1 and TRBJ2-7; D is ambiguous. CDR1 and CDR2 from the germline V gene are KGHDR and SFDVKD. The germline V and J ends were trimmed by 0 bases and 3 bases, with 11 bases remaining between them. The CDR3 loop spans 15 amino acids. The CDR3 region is CATSDLRKNYYEQYF. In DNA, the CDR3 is TGTGCCACCAGTGATTTGAGGAAGAACTACTACGAGCAGTACTTC.

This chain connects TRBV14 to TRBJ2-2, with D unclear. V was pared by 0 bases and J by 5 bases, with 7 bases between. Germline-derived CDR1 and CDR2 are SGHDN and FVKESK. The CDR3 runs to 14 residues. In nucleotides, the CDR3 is TGTGCCAGCAGCCAAGATTGGGTAACCGGGGAGCTGTTTTTT. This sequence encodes CASSQDWVTGELFF.

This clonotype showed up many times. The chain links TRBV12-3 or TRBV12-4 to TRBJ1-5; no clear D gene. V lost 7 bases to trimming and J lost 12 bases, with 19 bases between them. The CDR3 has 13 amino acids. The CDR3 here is CASTFSTLGRQHF. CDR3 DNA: TGTGCCAGCACCTTTAGTACTTTAGGGCGCCAGCATTTT.